The clone carrying this T cell receptor (beta chain) has at least ten counts. TCRdb itself ran the 5' RACE reads through MiXCR, one entry per CDR3 protein. The data hold some 320,000 distinct CDR3 sequences, with around 4.4% observed a single time. This specimen comes from a study of T cells after yellow fever vaccination. This specimen was PBMCs, taken 15 days after the yellow fever booster vaccination. The clonotype originates from a man younger than 35 who received the YFV17D yellow fever vaccine.

CDR3 sequence reads: CASRDPGGSSYEQYF. The CDR3 coding sequence is TGTGCCAGCAGGGACCCGGGTGGGAGCTCCTACGAGCAGTACTTC. The chain links TRBV6-5 to TRBJ2-7, with a weak D call TRBD2 (5 bases). The V gene lost 6 bases and the J gene lost 0 bases, with 15 bases spanning the gap. The length of the CDR3 is 15 residues. Germline CDR1 is MNHEY and CDR2 is SVGAGI.